Presented here are 8 T cell receptor beta chains from one specimen sequenced in a study of cytomegalovirus exposure and HLA in healthy donors. The study ran its PCR with 60 Vbeta and 13 Jbeta primers. Some clones are missing from TCRdb's copy, which holds only in-frame ones; the method was immunoSEQ multiplex PCR. The data show roughly 140,000 clones, 70% to 80% seen once. Source material: PBMCs. The receptors derive from a human donor in good health.

This rearrangement joins TRBV30 to TRBJ1-2; no clear D gene. V was pared by 2 bases and J by 0 bases, with 7 bases between. Per the germline V gene, CDR1 is GTSNPN and CDR2 is SVGIG (reference sequence). The CDR3 is made up of 13 amino acids. DNA for the CDR3: TGTGCCTGGAGTCGTAATACTAACTATGGCTACACCTTC. Amino acids: CAWSRNTNYGYTF.

This chain uses TRBV9 with TRBJ2-2, with TRBD2 as a possible D gene (6 bases). Germline V CDR1 and CDR2: SGDLS, YYNGEE. The CDR3 totals 16 residues. V lost 0 bases and J lost 4, with 13 bases in between. The CDR3 here is CASSVGVAAGTGELFF. The CDR3 coding sequence is TGTGCCAGCAGCGTAGGGGTAGCGGCGGGCACCGGGGAGCTGTTTTTT.

J is TRBJ1-1 and V is TRBV10-1; D perhaps matches TRBD1 (5 bases). This CDR3 is built from 14 residues. Trimming cost V 0 bases and J 8 bases, with 13 bases left between them. Germline-derived CDR1 and CDR2 are WNHNN and SYGVQD (reference sequence). The CDR3 sequence is CASSESGGLREAFF. As DNA, the CDR3 is TGCGCCAGCAGTGAGTCTGGGGGACTGAGAGAAGCTTTCTTT.

This clone was counted only a few times. This chain connects TRBV27 to TRBJ1-1; the match to TRBD1 covers 11 bases. The CDR3 loop spans 13 amino acids. CDR1 and CDR2 (germline): MNHEY, SMNVEV (reference sequence). J lost 5 bases, V lost 7 bases, and 3 bases had no gene match. CDR3 amino acids: CASKGTGGTEAFF. The CDR3 DNA reads as TGTGCCAGCAAGGGGACAGGGGGGACTGAAGCTTTCTTT.

The rearrangement joins TRBV6-1 to TRBJ2-7; D not certain. Germline V gene data show CDR1 as MNHNS and CDR2 as SASEGT. Trimming pared 0 bases from V and 4 bases from J, leaving 7 bases between. The CDR3 extends over 13 amino acids. This CDR3 is CASSEAHPYEQYF. The CDR3 DNA reads as TGTGCCAGCAGTGAAGCACATCCATACGAGCAGTACTTC.

This chain uses TRBV13 with TRBJ2-7; perhaps TRBD1 as D (5 bases). There are 13 residues in the CDR3. The ends were cut back, 2 bases at V and 3 bases at J, with 8 bases in the middle. Germline lookup yields CDR1 PRHDT and CDR2 FYEKMQ (reference sequence). The CDR3 bases are TGTGCCAGCAGCTTAACAGACAGCTACGAGCAGTACTTC. Amino acids: CASSLTDSYEQYF.

This sequence joins TRBV27 and TRBJ1-6; D is undetermined. The length of the CDR3 is 15 residues. Germline CDR1 MNHEY, CDR2 SMNVEV (reference sequence). Trimming took off 8 bases at V and 0 bases at J, with 11 bases between the two ends. CDR3 nucleotide sequence: TGTGCCAGCGCGGGCTCGAGCTCCTATAATTCACCCCTCCACTTT. Translated, it gives CASAGSSSYNSPLHF.

The sample holds a few counts of this clone. The chain recombines TRBV6-6 with TRBJ2-1; 9 bases line up with TRBD1. Germline lookup yields CDR1 MNHNY and CDR2 SVGAGI (reference sequence). The V and J ends lost 4 bases and 2 bases, in that order; junction bases with no gene match: 0. The CDR3 sequence is 14 residues long. In DNA form, the CDR3 reads TGTGCCAGCAGTTGGGACAGGGCCTACAATGAGCAGTTCTTC. This sequence encodes CASSWDRAYNEQFF.